The TCR beta chain under discussion was sequenced for a study of T cell responses to AZD1222 COVID-19 vaccine. The assay was immunoSEQ multiplex PCR, and TCRdb's table has in-frame clones only and misses some. The profile shows some 170,000 clones, roughly 92% of them singletons. The sequencing here drew on peripheral blood, taken on day 0 of AZD1222 vaccination. The receptor was isolated from an adult in good health.

The CDR3 DNA sequence: TGTGCCAGCAGCCAAGTTTGGGACAGGGCTAACTATGGCTACACCTTC. Its translation is CASSQVWDRANYGYTF. This chain links TRBV3-1 (or the pseudogene TRBV3-2) with TRBJ1-2, with 9 nucleotides matching TRBD1. Germline values: CDR1 LGHDT, CDR2 YNNKEL (reference sequence). The CDR3 has 16 amino acids. After removal of 1 base from V and 0 bases from J, the junction contained 3 bases not matched to a gene.